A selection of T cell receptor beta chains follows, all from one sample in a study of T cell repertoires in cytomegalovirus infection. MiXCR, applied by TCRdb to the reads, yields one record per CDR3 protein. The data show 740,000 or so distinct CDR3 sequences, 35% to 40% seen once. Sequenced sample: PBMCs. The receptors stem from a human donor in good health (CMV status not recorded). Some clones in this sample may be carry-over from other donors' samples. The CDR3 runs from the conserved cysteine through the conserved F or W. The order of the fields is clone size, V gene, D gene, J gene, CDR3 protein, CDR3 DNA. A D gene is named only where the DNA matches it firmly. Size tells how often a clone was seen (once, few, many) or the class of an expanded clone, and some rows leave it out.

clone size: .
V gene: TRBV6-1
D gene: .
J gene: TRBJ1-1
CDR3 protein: CASRTLGTEAFF
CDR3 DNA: TGTGCCAGCAGGACCCTGGGCACTGAAGCTTTCTTT

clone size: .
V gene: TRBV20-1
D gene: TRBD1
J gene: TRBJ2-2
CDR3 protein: CSATPGQTNTGELFF
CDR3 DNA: TGCAGCGCAACTCCGGGACAGACGAACACCGGGGAGCTGTTTTTT

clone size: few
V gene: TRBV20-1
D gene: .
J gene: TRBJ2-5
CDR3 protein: CSARLAEGEQETQYF
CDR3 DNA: TGCAGTGCTAGACTAGCGGAGGGGGAACAAGAGACCCAGTACTTC

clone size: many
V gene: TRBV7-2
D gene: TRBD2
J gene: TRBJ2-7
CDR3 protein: CASSSGGSYEQYF
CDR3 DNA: TGTGCCAGCAGTAGCGGGGGGTCTTACGAGCAGTACTTC

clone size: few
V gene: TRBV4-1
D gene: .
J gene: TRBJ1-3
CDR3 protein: CASSQAGGLSGNTIYF
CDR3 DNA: TGCGCCAGCAGCCAAGCGGGAGGTCTCTCTGGAAACACCATATATTTT

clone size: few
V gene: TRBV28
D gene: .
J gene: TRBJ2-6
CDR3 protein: CASSLAGLGLSGANVLTF
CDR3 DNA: TGTGCCAGCAGTTTGGCGGGCTTGGGACTCTCTGGGGCCAACGTCCTGACTTTC

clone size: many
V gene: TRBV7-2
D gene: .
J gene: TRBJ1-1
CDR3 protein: CASSLMAGEAFF
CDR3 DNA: TGTGCCAGCAGCTTAATGGCAGGTGAAGCTTTCTTT

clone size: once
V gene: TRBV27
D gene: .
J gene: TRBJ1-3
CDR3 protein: CASSPEGGSVNTISF
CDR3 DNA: TGTGCCAGCAGTCCCGAGGGAGGTTCGGTAAACACCATATCTTTT

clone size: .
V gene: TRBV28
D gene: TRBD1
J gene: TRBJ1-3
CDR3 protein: CASSPPTGTGTGNTIYF
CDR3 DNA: TGTGCCAGCAGTCCCCCCACCGGGACAGGGACTGGAAACACCATATATTTT

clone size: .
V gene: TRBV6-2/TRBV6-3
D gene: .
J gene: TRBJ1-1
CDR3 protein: CASSYLGGTAFF
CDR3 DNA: TGTGCCAGCAGTTACCTAGGGGGTACAGCTTTCTTT

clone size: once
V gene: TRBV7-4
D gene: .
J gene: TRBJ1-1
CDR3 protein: CASSPRKGTTEAFF
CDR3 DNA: TGTGCCAGCAGCCCCCGGAAGGGGACCACTGAAGCTTTCTTT

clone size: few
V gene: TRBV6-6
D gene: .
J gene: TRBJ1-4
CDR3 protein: CASSRGHRNEKLFF
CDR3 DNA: TGTGCCAGCAGTAGGGGACACCGAAATGAAAAACTGTTTTTT

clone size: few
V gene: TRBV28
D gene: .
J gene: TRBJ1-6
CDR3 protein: CASSLAEYNSPLHF
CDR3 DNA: TGTGCCAGCAGTTTGGCAGAGTATAATTCACCCCTCCACTTT

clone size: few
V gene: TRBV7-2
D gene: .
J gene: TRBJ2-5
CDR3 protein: CASSLVLLGFQYF
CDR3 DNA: TGTGCCAGCAGCTTAGTTCTTTTGGGTTTCCAGTACTTC

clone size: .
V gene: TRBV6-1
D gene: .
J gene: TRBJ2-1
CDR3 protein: CASSIRGAHNEQFF
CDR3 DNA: TGTGCCAGCAGTATCCGGGGGGCCCACAATGAGCAGTTCTTC

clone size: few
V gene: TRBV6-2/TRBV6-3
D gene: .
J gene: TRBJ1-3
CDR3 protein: CASSRRDIRSGNTIYF
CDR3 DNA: TGTGCCAGCAGTCGCAGGGACATTCGCTCTGGAAACACCATATATTTT

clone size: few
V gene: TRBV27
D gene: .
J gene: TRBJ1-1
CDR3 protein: CAINTFRQLTEAFF
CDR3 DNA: TGTGCCATCAACACCTTCAGACAGCTCACTGAAGCTTTCTTT

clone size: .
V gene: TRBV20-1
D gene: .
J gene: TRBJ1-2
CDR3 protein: CSATGGNYGYTF
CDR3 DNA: TGCAGTGCAACGGGCGGAAACTATGGCTACACCTTC

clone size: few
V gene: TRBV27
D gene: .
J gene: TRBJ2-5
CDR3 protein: CASGLRGETQYF
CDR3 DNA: TGTGCCAGCGGGCTGCGGGGAGAGACCCAGTACTTC

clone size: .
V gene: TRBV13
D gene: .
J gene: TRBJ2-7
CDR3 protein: CASSSGTASSYEQYF
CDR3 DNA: TGTGCCAGCAGCTCCGGGACCGCTAGCTCCTACGAGCAGTACTTC

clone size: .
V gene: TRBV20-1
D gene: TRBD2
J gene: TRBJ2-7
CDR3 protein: CSARAGGKYEQYF
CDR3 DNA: TGCAGTGCTAGAGCGGGGGGAAAATACGAGCAGTACTTC

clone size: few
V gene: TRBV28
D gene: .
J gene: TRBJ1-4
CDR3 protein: CASGSGRGRPEKLFF
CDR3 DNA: TGTGCCAGCGGGTCAGGGAGGGGACGGCCGGAAAAACTGTTTTTT

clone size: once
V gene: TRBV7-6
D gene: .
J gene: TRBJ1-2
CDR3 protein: CASSLAPAPASYGYTF
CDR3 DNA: TGTGCCAGCAGCTTAGCGCCGGCCCCCGCCAGCTATGGCTACACCTTC

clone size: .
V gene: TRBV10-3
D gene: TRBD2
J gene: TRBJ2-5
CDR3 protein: CAISGRLAKETQYF
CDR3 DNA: TGTGCCATCAGTGGAAGACTAGCCAAAGAGACCCAGTACTTC

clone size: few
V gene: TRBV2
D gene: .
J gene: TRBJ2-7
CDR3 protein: CASKGHLTQYF
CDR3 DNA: TGTGCCAGTAAGGGACACCTCACGCAGTACTTC

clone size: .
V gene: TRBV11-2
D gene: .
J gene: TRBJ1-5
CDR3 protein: CASSIDRYSNQPQHF
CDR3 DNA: TGTGCCAGCAGCATTGACAGGTATAGCAATCAGCCCCAGCATTTT

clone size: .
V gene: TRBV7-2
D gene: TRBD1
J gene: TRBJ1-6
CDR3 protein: CASSFIGTGYSPLHF
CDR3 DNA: TGTGCCAGCAGCTTTATCGGGACAGGGTATTCACCCCTCCACTTT

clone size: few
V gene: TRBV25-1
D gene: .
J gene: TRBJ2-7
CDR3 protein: CASSVGAYEQYF
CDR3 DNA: TGTGCCAGCTCCGTAGGGGCATACGAGCAGTACTTC

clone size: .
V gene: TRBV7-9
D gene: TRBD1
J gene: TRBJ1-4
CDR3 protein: CATGQGNEKLFF
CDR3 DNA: TGTGCCACTGGACAGGGGAATGAAAAACTGTTTTTT

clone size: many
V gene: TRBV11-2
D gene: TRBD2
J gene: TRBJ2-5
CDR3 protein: CASSFSGTSEGTQYF
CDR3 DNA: TGTGCCAGCAGCTTCTCTGGGACTAGCGAAGGGACCCAGTACTTC

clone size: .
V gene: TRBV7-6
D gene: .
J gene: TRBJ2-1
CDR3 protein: CASSLTATGSSYNEQFF
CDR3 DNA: TGTGCCAGCAGCTTAACGGCAACAGGGAGCTCCTACAATGAGCAGTTCTTC

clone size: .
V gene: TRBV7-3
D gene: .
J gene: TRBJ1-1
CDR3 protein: CASSPSGRVNTEAFF
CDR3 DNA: TGTGCCAGCAGCCCCTCCGGCCGGGTGAACACTGAAGCTTTCTTT

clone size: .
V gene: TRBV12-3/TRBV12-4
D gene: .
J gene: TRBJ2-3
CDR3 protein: CASSGSASDTQYF
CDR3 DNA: TGTGCCAGCAGCGGGAGTGCGTCAGATACGCAGTATTTT

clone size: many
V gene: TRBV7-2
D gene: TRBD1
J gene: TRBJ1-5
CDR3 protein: CASSLEGARAAQPQHF
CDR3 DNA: TGTGCCAGCAGCTTGGAGGGGGCACGAGCGGCTCAGCCCCAGCATTTT

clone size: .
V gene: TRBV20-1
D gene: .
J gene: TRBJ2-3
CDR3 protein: CSARVPPSTDTQYF
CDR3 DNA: TGCAGTGCTAGAGTCCCACCGAGCACAGATACGCAGTATTTT

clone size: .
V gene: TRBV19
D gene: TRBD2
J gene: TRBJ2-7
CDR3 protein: CASSITSGRYEQYF
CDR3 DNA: TGTGCCAGTAGTATCACTAGCGGGAGGTACGAGCAGTACTTC

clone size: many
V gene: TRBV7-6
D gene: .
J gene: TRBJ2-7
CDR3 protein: CASSPGHTYEQYF
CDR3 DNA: TGTGCCAGCAGCCCAGGACATACCTACGAGCAGTACTTC

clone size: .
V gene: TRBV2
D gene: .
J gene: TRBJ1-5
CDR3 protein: CASSAGGHSNQPQHF
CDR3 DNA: TGTGCCAGCAGTGCGGGGGGACATAGCAATCAGCCCCAGCATTTT

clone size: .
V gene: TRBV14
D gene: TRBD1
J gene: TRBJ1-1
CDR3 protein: CASSQHPGQKAFF
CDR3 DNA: TGTGCCAGCAGCCAACATCCGGGACAGAAAGCTTTCTTT

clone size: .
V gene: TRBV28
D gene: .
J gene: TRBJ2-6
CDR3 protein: CASSPGERSGANVLTF
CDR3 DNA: TGTGCCAGCAGTCCGGGTGAACGCTCTGGGGCCAACGTCCTGACTTTC

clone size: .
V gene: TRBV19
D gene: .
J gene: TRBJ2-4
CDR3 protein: CASTGERDIQYF
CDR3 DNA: TGTGCCAGTACAGGGGAACGAGACATTCAGTACTTC